The clone carrying this T cell receptor (beta chain) was counted between two and nine times. For the second PCR, which ran for roughly 6 to 11 cycles, a sample-barcoded 5' primer and a J-beta primer mix were used. The template-switch adaptor was a 5' adaptor with 12 random nucleotides. It tagged each cDNA molecule. One entry per CDR3 protein, called by TCRdb with MiXCR from the 5' RACE reads. The data show 650,000 to 800,000 distinct CDR3 sequences, over 40% seen once. Trimming left V 5 bases short and J 1 base short, with 9 bases between. Germline V gene sequence: CDR1 SEHNR, CDR2 FQNEAQ (reference sequence). This CDR3 has 15 residues. These data are taken from a study of blood T cells in healthy people across ages.

The sample taken for sequencing was blood. This receptor was identified in a woman over 75 in good health. The chain uses TRBV7-9 and TRBJ1-6; D perhaps matches TRBD1 (6 bases). CDR3 nucleotides: TGTGCCAGCAGCCCCGACAGGTCCTATAATTCACCCCTCCACTTT. Protein: CASSPDRSYNSPLHF.